The 6 T cell receptor beta chains below all came from one sample that was sequenced in a study of CD4+ T cells in melanoma. Sequencing used immunoSEQ multiplex PCR; TCRdb keeps in-frame clones, though not all of them. The sample yields roughly 120,000 clones, roughly 90% seen once. Sequences were obtained from peripheral blood. The receptors derive from a human donor with melanoma.

The V and J genes are TRBV2 and TRBJ2-7, with D tentatively TRBD1 (6 bases). Germline V lookup: CDR1 SNHLY, CDR2 FYNNEI. Trimming took 8 bases from V and 3 from J, leaving 8 bases between them. The CDR3 is 11 residues long. CDR3 protein: CASEGVYEQYF. CDR3 DNA sequence: TGTGCCAGCGAGGGGGTCTACGAGCAGTACTTC. The full variable domain, its missing parts supplied by reference TRBV2 and TRBJ2-7, is EPEVTQTPSHQVTQMGQEVILRCVPISNHLYFYWYRQILGQKVEFLVSFYNNEISEKSEIFDDQFSVERPDGSNFTLKIRSTKLEDSAMYFCASEGVYEQYFGPGTRLTVT.

V gene TRBV2 combines with J gene TRBJ1-2; D unclear. V was trimmed by 1 base and J by 4 bases, leaving 7 bases between them. The CDR3 totals 13 residues. Germline V gene lookup returns CDR1 SNHLY and CDR2 FYNNEI. CDR3 amino acids: CASSEGDLYGYTF. In nucleotides, the CDR3 is TGTGCCAGCAGTGAAGGTGACCTCTATGGCTACACCTTC.

This sequence joins TRBV11-3 and TRBJ2-7; TRBD2 agrees at 7 bases. This CDR3 is 14 amino acids long. Per germline, CDR1 SGHNT and CDR2 YENEEA. The V gene end was trimmed by 2 bases and the J gene end by 0 bases; junction bases not matched to a gene: 1. The CDR3 DNA reads TGTGCCAGCAGCTTATCGGGGGGCTCCTACGAGCAGTACTTC. This translates into CASSLSGGSYEQYF.

The V call is TRBV10-3, the J call TRBJ2-1, with D unresolved. The CDR3 consists of 16 residues. Germline V gene sequence: CDR1 ENHRY, CDR2 SYGVKD. V lost 7 bases, J lost 6 bases, and 22 bases lay in between. CDR3 sequence reads: CAIMGTAGTSSNEQFF. The CDR3 nucleotides read TGTGCCATCATGGGCACGGCAGGCACCAGCAGCAATGAGCAGTTCTTC.

The chain links TRBV18 to TRBJ1-5; D gene ambiguous. The germline V gene has CDR1 KGHSH and CDR2 LQKENI. This CDR3 has 14 amino acids. The germline V and J ends were trimmed by 6 bases and 5 bases, with 14 bases remaining between them. The CDR3 here is CASSPSPADQPQHF. CDR3 bases: TGTGCCAGCTCCCCCAGCCCGGCTGATCAGCCCCAGCATTTT.

The chain couples TRBV14 to TRBJ2-7; D remains unclear. CDR1 SGHDN and CDR2 FVKESK come from the germline V gene. The CDR3 covers 14 residues. Trimming removed 1 base at V and 3 bases at J, with 10 bases between. CDR3 sequence: CASSQAWTRYEQYF. For the CDR3, the DNA is TGTGCCAGCAGCCAAGCGTGGACGCGCTACGAGCAGTACTTC.